The 13 T cell receptor beta chains given below trace back to one sample, sequenced in a study of blood T cells in healthy people across ages. Alongside a J-beta primer mix, a sample-barcoded 5' primer served in a second PCR lasting about 7 to 11 cycles. A single record per CDR3 protein comes from TCRdb applying MiXCR to the 5' RACE reads. This table holds around 800,000 distinct CDR3 sequences, roughly 60% found once. Specimen: blood. Receptors originate from a man aged 25-45 years in good health.

The rearrangement links TRBV9 to TRBJ2-3; D not resolved. Germline CDR1 is SGDLS and CDR2 is YYNGEE. The CDR3 is 15 amino acids. With 2 bases removed from V and 0 bases from J, the gap between germline ends came to 10 bases. The CDR3 reads CASSVSGSSTDTQYF. For the CDR3, the DNA is TGTGCCAGCAGCGTGTCCGGTTCTAGCACAGATACGCAGTATTTT.

This chain links TRBV7-2 with TRBJ2-1; weak D call: TRBD2 (6 bases). Trimming cost V 3 bases and J 10 bases, with 16 bases left between them. This CDR3 comprises 14 residues. From germline, CDR1 is SGHTA and CDR2 FQGNSA. The CDR3 is CASSFLQRRGEQFF. For the CDR3, the DNA is TGTGCCAGCAGCTTCTTGCAAAGACGGGGGGAGCAGTTCTTC. Full variable domain (remainder filled in from reference TRBV7-2 and TRBJ2-1): GAGVSQSPSNKVTEKGKDVELRCDPISGHTALYWYRQSLGQGLEFLIYFQGNSAPDKSGLPSDRFSAERTGGSVSTLTIQRTQQEDSAVYLCASSFLQRRGEQFFGPGTRLTVL.

The gene calls are TRBV29-1 and TRBJ1-4, with D hard to call. V was clipped by 4 bases and J by 3 bases, with 9 bases between them. From germline, CDR1 is SQVTM and CDR2 ANQGSEA. This CDR3 is 13 amino acids long. The CDR3 loop reads CSVGETANEKLFF. CDR3 nucleotides: TGCAGCGTTGGGGAGACGGCTAATGAAAAACTGTTTTTT.

This clonotype showed up just a few times. As DNA, the CDR3 is TGTGCCAGCAGTCCTACGGGCCAAGGAAAGACCCAGTACTTC. Its translation: CASSPTGQGKTQYF. The chain employs TRBV12-3 or TRBV12-4 and TRBJ2-5; no clear D gene. V lost 5 bases and J 6 bases, leaving 16 bases between the germline ends. The CDR3 runs 14 residues.

This clonotype has just a few counts. The rearrangement uses TRBV4-3 and TRBJ2-3; D ambiguous. CDR1 and CDR2 from the germline V gene are LGHNA and YSLEER. The CDR3 is made up of 13 amino acids. V was clipped by 1 base and J by 4 bases, with 6 bases between them. DNA of the CDR3: TGCGCCAGCAGCCAAGCCACCCCAGATACGCAGTATTTT. Protein sequence: CASSQATPDTQYF.

The CDR3 region has the DNA TGCGCCAGCAGCCAAGATAAGAGGCAGGGAAGGAATGAGCAGTTCTTC. This gives the protein CASSQDKRQGRNEQFF. This rearrangement joins TRBV4-3 to TRBJ2-1; the D gene is possibly TRBD1 (5 bases). The ends were cut back, 0 bases at V and 7 bases at J, with 16 bases in the middle. The CDR3 consists of 16 residues. Germline V CDR1 and CDR2: LGHNA, YSLEER.

The chain joins TRBV7-2 to TRBJ2-5, with 7 bases matching TRBD2. Germline V gene lookup returns CDR1 SGHTA and CDR2 FQGNSA. CDR3 size: 15 residues. V lost 5 bases to trimming and J lost 1 base; unmatched junction nucleotides: 7. The chain's CDR3 is CASSPTLALQETQYF. In DNA, the CDR3 is TGTGCCAGCAGCCCCACACTAGCGCTCCAAGAGACCCAGTACTTC.

V and J are TRBV6-2 or TRBV6-3 and TRBJ2-6; D is ambiguous. Germline-derived CDR1 and CDR2 are MNHEY and SVGEGT. The CDR3 spans 17 residues. V lost 2 bases and J lost 0, with 11 bases in between. The DNA of the CDR3 is TGTGCCAGCAGTTACGTGATGATTAGCTCTGGGGCCAACGTCCTGACTTTC. Translating gives CASSYVMISSGANVLTF.

This chain links TRBV20-1 with TRBJ2-5; 9 bases line up with TRBD1. Germline assignment: CDR1 DFQATT and CDR2 SNEGSKA (reference sequence). The junction had 13 bases not matched to a gene; V was cut back by 6 bases and J by 5 bases. CDR3 length: 15 residues. The CDR3 nucleotides are TGCAGTGCGGTAACAGGGGGCGCCCCTTCGGAGACCCAGTACTTC. Its protein product is CSAVTGGAPSETQYF.

The chain links TRBV3-1 to TRBJ2-1; 8 nucleotides line up with TRBD2. The junction had 8 bases not matched to a gene; V was cut back by 0 bases and J by 7 bases. CDR1 and CDR2 (germline): LGHDT, YNNKEL (reference sequence). The CDR3 has 16 residues. The CDR3 sequence is CASSQDQGLVWNEQFF. The CDR3 DNA sequence: TGTGCCAGCAGCCAAGATCAGGGACTAGTGTGGAATGAGCAGTTCTTC.

The chain carries TRBV5-6 and TRBJ2-5; the match to TRBD2 covers 11 bases. The germline V gene encodes CDR1 SGHDT and CDR2 YYEEEE. With V trimmed by 4 bases and J by 2 bases, 13 bases remained unmatched. The CDR3 spans 18 residues. The CDR3 spells CASSPLEGLAERQETQYF. For the CDR3, the DNA is TGTGCCAGCAGCCCCCTCGAGGGACTAGCGGAACGGCAAGAGACCCAGTACTTC.

The V and J genes are TRBV7-2 and TRBJ2-1, with unresolved D. The J call could be wrong; TRBJ2-7 is a better fit for the DNA end. The CDR3 runs to 12 residues. Germline values: CDR1 SGHTA, CDR2 FQGNSA. The CDR3 DNA reads TGTGCCAGCATCGGTTCCTACAATGAGCAGTACTTC. Translated: CASIGSYNEQYF.

This chain joins TRBV20-1 and TRBJ2-3; unclear D gene. Germline lookup yields CDR1 DFQATT and CDR2 SNEGSKA (reference sequence). The CDR3 has 9 residues. Deletions cut 5 bases from V and 7 bases from J, with 4 bases between. For the CDR3, the DNA is TGCAGTGCTCCATATACGCAGTATTTT. This codes for CSAPYTQYF.